This T cell receptor beta chain was obtained from a study of CD8 T cells in Susac syndrome. The healthy controls were matched to patients by age and sex. Random hexamers were used to reverse transcribe roughly 0.5 to 1 ug of RNA. MiXCR, applied by TCRdb to the immunoSEQ multiplex PCR reads, yields one record per CDR3 protein. The sample records roughly 200,000 distinct CDR3 sequences, 95% being singletons. The V gene lost 7 bases and the J gene lost 0 bases, with 9 bases spanning the gap. CDR1 and CDR2 (germline): SNHLY, FYNNEI. The CDR3 is 13 residues long. What was sequenced was CD4+ T cells from PBMCs. The sequence derives from a human donor in good health. The chain links TRBV2 to TRBJ1-1; no definite D call. CDR3: CASKVVLNTEAFF. For the CDR3, the DNA is TGTGCCAGCAAAGTGGTCCTGAACACTGAAGCTTTCTTT.